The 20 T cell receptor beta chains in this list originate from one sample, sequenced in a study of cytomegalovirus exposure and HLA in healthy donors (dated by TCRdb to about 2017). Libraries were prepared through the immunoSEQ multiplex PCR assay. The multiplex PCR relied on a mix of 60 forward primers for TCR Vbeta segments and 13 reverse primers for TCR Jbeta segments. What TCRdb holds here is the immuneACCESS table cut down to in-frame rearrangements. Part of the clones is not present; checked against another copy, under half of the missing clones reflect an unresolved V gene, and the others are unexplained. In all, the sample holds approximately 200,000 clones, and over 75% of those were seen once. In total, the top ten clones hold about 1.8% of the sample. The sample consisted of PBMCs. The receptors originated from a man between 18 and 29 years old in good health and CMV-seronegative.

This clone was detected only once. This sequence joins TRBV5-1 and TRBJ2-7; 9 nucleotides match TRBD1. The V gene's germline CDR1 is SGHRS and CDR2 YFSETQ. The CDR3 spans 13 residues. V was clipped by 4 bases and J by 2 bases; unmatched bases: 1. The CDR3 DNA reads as TGCGCCAGCAGCGGACAGGGGCCCTACGAGCAGTACTTC. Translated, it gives CASSGQGPYEQYF.

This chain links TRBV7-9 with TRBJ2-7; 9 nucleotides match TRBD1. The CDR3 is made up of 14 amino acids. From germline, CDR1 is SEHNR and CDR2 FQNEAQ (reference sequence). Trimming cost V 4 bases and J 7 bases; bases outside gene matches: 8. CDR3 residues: CASSSDRGLSEQYF. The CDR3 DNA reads TGTGCCAGCAGCTCGGACAGGGGATTGAGTGAGCAGTACTTC.

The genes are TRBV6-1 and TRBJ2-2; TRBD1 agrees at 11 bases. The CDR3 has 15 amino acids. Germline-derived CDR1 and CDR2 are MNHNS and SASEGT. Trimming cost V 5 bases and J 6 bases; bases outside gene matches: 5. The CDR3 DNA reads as TGTGCCAGCAGTTCGGGACAGGGGGTGGCCGGGGAGCTGTTTTTT. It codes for CASSSGQGVAGELFF.

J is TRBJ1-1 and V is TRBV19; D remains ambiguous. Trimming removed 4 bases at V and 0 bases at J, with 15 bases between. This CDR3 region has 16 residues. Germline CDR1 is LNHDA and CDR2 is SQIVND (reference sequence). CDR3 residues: CASSTPSLVMNTEAFF. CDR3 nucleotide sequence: TGTGCCAGTAGTACCCCGTCGCTAGTCATGAACACTGAAGCTTTCTTT.

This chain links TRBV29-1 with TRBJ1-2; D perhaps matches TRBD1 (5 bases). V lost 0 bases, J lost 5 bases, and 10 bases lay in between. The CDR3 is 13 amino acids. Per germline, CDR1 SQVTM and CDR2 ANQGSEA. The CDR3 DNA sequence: TGCAGCGTTGAAGAGGCAGGGAGGTATGGCTACACCTTC. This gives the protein CSVEEAGRYGYTF.

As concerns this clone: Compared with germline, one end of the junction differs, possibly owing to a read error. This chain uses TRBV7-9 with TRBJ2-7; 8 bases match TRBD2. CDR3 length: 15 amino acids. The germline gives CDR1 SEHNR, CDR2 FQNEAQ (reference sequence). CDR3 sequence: CSSSLGGLGGYEQYF. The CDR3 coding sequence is TGTTCCAGCAGCTTGGGGGGACTAGGAGGTTACGAGCAGTACTTC.

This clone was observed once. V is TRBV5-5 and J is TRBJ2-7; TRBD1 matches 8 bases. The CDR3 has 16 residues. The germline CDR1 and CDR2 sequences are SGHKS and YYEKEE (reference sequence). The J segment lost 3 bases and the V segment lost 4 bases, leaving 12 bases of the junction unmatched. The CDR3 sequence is CASSLMVGTGDYEQYF. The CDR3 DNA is TGTGCCAGCAGCCTAATGGTTGGGACAGGAGACTACGAGCAGTACTTC.

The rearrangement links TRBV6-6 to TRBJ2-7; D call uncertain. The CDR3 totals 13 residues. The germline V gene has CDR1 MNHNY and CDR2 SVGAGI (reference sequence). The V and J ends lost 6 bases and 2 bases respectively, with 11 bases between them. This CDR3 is CASRPLVTYEQYF. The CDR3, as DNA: TGTGCCAGCAGGCCACTTGTTACCTACGAGCAGTACTTC.

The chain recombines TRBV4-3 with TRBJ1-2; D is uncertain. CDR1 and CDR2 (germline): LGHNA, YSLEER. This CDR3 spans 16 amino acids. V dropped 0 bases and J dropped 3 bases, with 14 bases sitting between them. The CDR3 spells CASSQESGPVDYGYTF. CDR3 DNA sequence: TGCGCCAGCAGCCAAGAATCGGGTCCTGTGGACTATGGCTACACCTTC.

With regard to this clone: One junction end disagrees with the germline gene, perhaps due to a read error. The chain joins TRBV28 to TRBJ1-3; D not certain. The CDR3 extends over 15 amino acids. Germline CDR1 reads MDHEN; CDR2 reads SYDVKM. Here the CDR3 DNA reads TGTACCAGCAGTTTATGGAGGGAGGCTGGAAACACCATATATTTT. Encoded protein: CTSSLWREAGNTIYF.

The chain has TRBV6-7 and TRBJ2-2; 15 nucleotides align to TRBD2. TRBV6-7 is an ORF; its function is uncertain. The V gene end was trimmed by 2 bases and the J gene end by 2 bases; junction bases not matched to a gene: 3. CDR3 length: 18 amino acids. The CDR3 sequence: CASSYGLAGGRNTGELFF. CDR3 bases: TGTGCCAGCAGTTACGGACTAGCGGGGGGGAGAAACACCGGGGAGCTGTTTTTT.

CDR3 coding DNA: TGTGCCAGCAGCGTAGGGGGGGAAATTACAGATACGCAGTATTTT. It specifies CASSVGGEITDTQYF. The chain links TRBV9 to TRBJ2-3, with D possibly TRBD2 on 6 matching bases. CDR1 SGDLS and CDR2 YYNGEE come from the germline V gene. V was trimmed by 0 bases and J by 3 bases, leaving 11 bases between them. The CDR3 contains 15 residues. Supplemented by reference TRBV9 and TRBJ2-3, the full variable domain reads DSGVTQTPKHLITATGQRVTLRCSPRSGDLSVYWYQQSLDQGLQFLIQYYNGEERAKGNILERFSAQQFPDLHSELNLSSLELGDSALYFCASSVGGEITDTQYFGPGTRLTVL.

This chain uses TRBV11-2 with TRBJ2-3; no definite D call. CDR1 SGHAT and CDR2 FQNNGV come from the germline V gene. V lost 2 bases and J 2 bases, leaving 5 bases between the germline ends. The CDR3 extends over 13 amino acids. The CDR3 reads CASSLSYTDTQYF. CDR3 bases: TGTGCCAGCAGCTTATCCTACACAGATACGCAGTATTTT.

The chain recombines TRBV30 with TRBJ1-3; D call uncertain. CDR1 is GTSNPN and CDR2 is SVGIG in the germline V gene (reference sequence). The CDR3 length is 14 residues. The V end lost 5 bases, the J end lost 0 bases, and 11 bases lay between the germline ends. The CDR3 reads CAWALGSSGNTIYF. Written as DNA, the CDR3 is TGTGCCTGGGCCCTGGGCAGCTCTGGAAACACCATATATTTT.

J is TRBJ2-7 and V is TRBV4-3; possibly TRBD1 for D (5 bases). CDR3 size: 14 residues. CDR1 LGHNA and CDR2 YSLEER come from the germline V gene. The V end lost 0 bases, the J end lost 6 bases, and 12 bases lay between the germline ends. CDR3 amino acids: CASSQDLQVREQYF. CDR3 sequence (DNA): TGCGCCAGCAGCCAAGATTTACAGGTTCGCGAGCAGTACTTC.

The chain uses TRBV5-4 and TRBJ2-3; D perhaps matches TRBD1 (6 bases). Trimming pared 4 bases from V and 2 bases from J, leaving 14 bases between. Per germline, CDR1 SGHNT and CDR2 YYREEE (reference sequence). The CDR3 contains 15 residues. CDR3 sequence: CASSSQDSPTDTQYF. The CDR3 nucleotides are TGTGCCAGCAGCAGTCAGGACAGCCCCACAGATACGCAGTATTTT.

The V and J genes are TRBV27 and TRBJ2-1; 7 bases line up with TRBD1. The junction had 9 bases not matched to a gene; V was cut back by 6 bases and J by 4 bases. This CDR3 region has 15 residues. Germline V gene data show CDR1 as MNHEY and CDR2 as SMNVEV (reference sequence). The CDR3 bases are TGTGCCAGCAGCCGTAGACAGGGCCAGTACAATGAGCAGTTCTTC. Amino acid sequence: CASSRRQGQYNEQFF.

As DNA, the CDR3 is TGTGCCAGCAACCCCGACAGAGCCTACGAGCAGTACTTC. This translates into CASNPDRAYEQYF. The chain employs TRBV2 and TRBJ2-7, with D tentatively TRBD1 (5 bases). Per germline, CDR1 SNHLY and CDR2 FYNNEI. The CDR3 sequence is 13 residues long. The ends were cut back, 7 bases at V and 2 bases at J, with 12 bases in the middle.

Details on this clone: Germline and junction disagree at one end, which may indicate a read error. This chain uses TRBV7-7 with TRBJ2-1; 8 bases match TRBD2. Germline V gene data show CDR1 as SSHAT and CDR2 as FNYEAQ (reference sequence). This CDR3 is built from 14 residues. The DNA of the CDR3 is TGTGCTAGCAGCTCGGGACTAGATGGGAATGAGCAGTTCTTC. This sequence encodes CASSSGLDGNEQFF.

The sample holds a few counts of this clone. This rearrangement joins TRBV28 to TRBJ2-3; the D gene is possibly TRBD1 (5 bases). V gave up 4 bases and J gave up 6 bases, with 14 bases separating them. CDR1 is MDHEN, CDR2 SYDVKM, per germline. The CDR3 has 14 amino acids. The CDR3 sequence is CASSWATVPDTQYF. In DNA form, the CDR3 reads TGTGCCAGCAGTTGGGCGACAGTTCCGGATACGCAGTATTTT.